This T cell receptor (beta chain) comes out of a study of CXCR3-negative and CXCR3-positive naive CD8 T cells. Study results and caveats: CXCR3-expressing naive cells carried TRB CDR3s more hydrophobic than those of CXCR3-negative naive cells. Fresh PBMCs went into most assays, and CXCR3 expression partly declined after cryopreservation.

The libraries of TRB cDNA were constructed through 5' RACE using UMI labels. TCRdb re-analyzed the 5' RACE reads; it lists each CDR3 protein once, without DNA. The sample includes about 120,000 distinct CDR3 sequences. As to this clonotype: Its antigen is currently unknown.

CDR1 is SGDLS, CDR2 YYNGEE, per germline. There are 14 residues in the CDR3. This chain joins TRBV9 and TRBJ2-5; without DNA, the TCRdb call of TRBD1 cannot be checked. Sequencing was carried out using naive CXCR3+ CD8+ T cells from blood. Subset of the sample: CD45RO-CCR7+CD27+CD95- naive CD8+ T cells expressing CXCR3 (TNR3+). This receptor was taken from a human donor in good health. Some clones in this sample may be carry-over from other donors' samples. CDR3 in amino acids: CASSVWDSKETQYF.